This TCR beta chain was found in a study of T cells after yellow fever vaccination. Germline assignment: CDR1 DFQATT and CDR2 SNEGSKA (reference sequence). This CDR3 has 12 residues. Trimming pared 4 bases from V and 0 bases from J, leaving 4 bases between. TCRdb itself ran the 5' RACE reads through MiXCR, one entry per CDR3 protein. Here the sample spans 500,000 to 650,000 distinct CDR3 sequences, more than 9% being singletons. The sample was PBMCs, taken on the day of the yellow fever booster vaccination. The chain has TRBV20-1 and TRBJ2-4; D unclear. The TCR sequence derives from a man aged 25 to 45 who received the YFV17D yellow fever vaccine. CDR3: CSATLAKNIQYF. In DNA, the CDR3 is TGCAGTGCTACACTAGCCAAAAACATTCAGTACTTC.